These T cell receptor beta chains were read from a single sample in a study of technical replicates of blood from several donors. Data came from immunoSEQ multiplex PCR; TCRdb stores just in-frame clones and leaves some out. The sample includes about 79,000 clones, approximately 92% of them seen just once. Sequencing was performed on T cells isolated from PBMCs. All receptors come from a human donor in good health. Some clones in this sample may be carry-over from other donors' samples. The conserved cysteine and the conserved F or W are not part of the CDR3 here.

CDR3 length	J gene	V gene	CDR3 protein
13	TRBJ2-3	TRBV7-2	ASSLDFTGADTQY
13	TRBJ2-7	TRBV9	ASSPSGTGVYEQY
13	TRBJ1-2	TRBV6-5	ASSYSRQGTYGYT
10	TRBJ1-2	TRBV29-1	SVDRGYYGYT
11	TRBJ1-1	TRBV11-3	ASSSPPGTEAF
13	TRBJ2-7	TRBV4-3	ASSQDQRGSYEQY
11	TRBJ2-1	TRBV4-1	ASSQDLVNEQF
13	TRBJ1-1	TRBV10-1	ASSRYDTLNTEAF
13	TRBJ1-4	TRBV6-6	ASSFEIATNEKLF
13	TRBJ2-7	TRBV7-9	ASSLGRDSSYEQY
12	TRBJ1-1	TRBV2	ASSQEGRDTEAF
12	TRBJ1-1	TRBV5-1	ASSFRTGGSEAF
13	TRBJ1-2	TRBV7-2	ASSSYRDLGYGYT
14	TRBJ2-5	TRBV28	ASSLGTSGNQETQY
13	TRBJ2-1	TRBV5-1	ASSSGLAGYNEQF
13	TRBJ2-5	TRBV4-3	ASSQEDRGWETQY
12	TRBJ1-5	TRBV5-5	ASSLYQGNQPQH
16	TRBJ1-4	TRBV21-1	ASSQRSRFPATNEKLF
12	TRBJ1-4	TRBV6-4	ASPQGPTNEKLF
15	TRBJ2-6	TRBV23-1	ASSVDRDFSGANVLT
13	TRBJ1-3	TRBV4-3	ASSQGSGRRDTIY
15	TRBJ2-3	TRBV4-1	ASSLVGGGDGTDTQY
14	TRBJ2-1	TRBV4-1	ASSILGTGVPNEQF
12	TRBJ1-4	TRBV30	AWSVQGALEKLF
11	TRBJ1-1	TRBV14	ASSMNRGSEAF
14	TRBJ1-2	TRBV9	ASSVDLGRGSYGYT
12	TRBJ2-7	TRBV6-1	ASSEGTGLYEQY
9	TRBJ2-1	TRBV20-1	SAGPYNEQF
14	TRBJ2-1	TRBV7-9	ASSLLAGASYNEQF
11	TRBJ1-1	TRBV7-7	ASSLGSDTEAF
12	TRBJ2-1	TRBV7-3	ASSLSGLENEQF
12	TRBJ2-1	TRBV5-1	ASSLATSYNEQF
15	TRBJ2-2	TRBV18	ASSPPEGGTNTGELF
13	TRBJ1-1	TRBV5-1	ASSVTGDGNTEAF
10	TRBJ2-7	TRBV5-5	ASSRQDYEQY
13	TRBJ2-3	TRBV7-9	ASSLDGRGSDTQY
13	TRBJ2-5	TRBV6-5	ASTSYRAGVETQY
12	TRBJ1-2	TRBV28	ASGGDRDHYGYT
14	TRBJ2-1	TRBV27	ASTNSVGDFYNEQF
10	TRBJ1-1	TRBV27	ASWSVNTEAF
13	TRBJ2-3	TRBV6-5	ASSSGQRSADTQY
13	TRBJ1-1	TRBV7-3	ASSLTGTTGIGAF
10	TRBJ1-4	TRBV19	ASKPTGEKLF
13	TRBJ2-3	TRBV27	ASSSWREEGDTQY
12	TRBJ2-7	TRBV10-3	AISPGSNSYEQY